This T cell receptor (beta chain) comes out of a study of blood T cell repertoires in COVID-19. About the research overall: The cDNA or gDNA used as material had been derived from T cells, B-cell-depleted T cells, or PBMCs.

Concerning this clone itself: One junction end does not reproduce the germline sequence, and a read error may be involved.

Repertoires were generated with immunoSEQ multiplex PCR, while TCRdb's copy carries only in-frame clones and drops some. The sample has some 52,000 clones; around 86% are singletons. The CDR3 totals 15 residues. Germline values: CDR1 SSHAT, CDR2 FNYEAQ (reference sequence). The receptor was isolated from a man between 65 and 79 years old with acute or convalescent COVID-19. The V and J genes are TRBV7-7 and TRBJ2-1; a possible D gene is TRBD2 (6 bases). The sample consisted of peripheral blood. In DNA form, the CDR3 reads TGTGCTAGCAGCTTTGATAGCGGAGCCTACAATGAGCAGTTCTTC. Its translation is CASSFDSGAYNEQFF. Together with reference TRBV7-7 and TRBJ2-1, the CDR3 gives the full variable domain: GAGVSQSPRYKVTKRGQDVTLRCDPISSHATLYWYQQALGQGPEFLTYFNYEAQPDKSGLPSDRFSAERPEGSISTLTIQRTEQRDSAMYRCASSFDSGAYNEQFFGPGTRLTVL.